The 25 T cell receptor beta chains given below trace back to one sample, sequenced in a study of T cell repertoires in cytomegalovirus infection. TCRdb re-derived calls from the reads in MiXCR, one entry per CDR3 protein. The data show fewer than 650,000 distinct CDR3 sequences, approximately 40% seen once. These receptors' antigens are unknown. Sequenced material: cultured PBMCs, taken from culture after CMV antigen stimulation. Source of these receptors: a human donor in good health (CMV status not recorded). Some clones in this sample may be carry-over from other donors' samples.

A few counts support this clonotype. The V call is TRBV7-8, the J call TRBJ2-7; D is unresolved. The CDR3 is 13 amino acids. V was pared by 3 bases and J by 4 bases, with 10 bases between. From germline, CDR1 is SGHVS and CDR2 FQNEAQ. The CDR3 loop is CASSFSAEYEQYF. The CDR3 DNA reads TGTGCCAGCAGCTTTTCGGCAGAATACGAGCAGTACTTC.

This clonotype was observed a few times. V is TRBV7-2 and J is TRBJ1-1, with D unresolved. The germline gives CDR1 SGHTA, CDR2 FQGNSA. V dropped 2 bases and J dropped 1 base, with 8 bases sitting between them. This CDR3 has 14 residues. This chain's CDR3 is CASSLFSGNTEAFF. The CDR3, as DNA: TGTGCCAGCAGCTTATTTTCAGGGAACACTGAAGCTTTCTTT.

The chain carries TRBV6-2 or TRBV6-3 and TRBJ2-7, with D possibly TRBD1 on 8 matching bases. The CDR3 sequence is 15 residues long. Germline CDR1 MNHEY, CDR2 SVGEGT. V shed 4 bases and J shed 1 base, with 14 bases lying between them. The chain's CDR3 is CASSSEQGGSYEQYF. CDR3 DNA sequence: TGTGCCAGCAGTTCAGAACAGGGGGGGTCCTACGAGCAGTACTTC.

The rearrangement links TRBV30 to TRBJ2-1, with 7 bases aligning to TRBD2. The length of the CDR3 is 13 residues. V shed 5 bases, J shed 9 bases, and the junction held 10 bases outside the gene matches. Germline V CDR1 and CDR2: GTSNPN, SVGIG (reference sequence). The DNA for the CDR3 is TGTGCCTGGGGACCTGGGAGGGCGGGTGAGCAGTTCTTC. This encodes CAWGPGRAGEQFF.

V is TRBV7-2 and J is TRBJ2-7; D may be TRBD2 (6 bases). CDR1 is SGHTA, CDR2 FQGNSA, per germline. V dropped 4 bases and J dropped 11 bases, with 18 bases sitting between them. The CDR3 runs to 13 residues. The CDR3 here is CASSSDPWGVKYF. The CDR3 DNA reads TGTGCCAGCAGCTCGGACCCCTGGGGGGTAAAGTACTTC.

This clonotype has more than one count but fewer than ten. The chain combines TRBV19 with TRBJ2-1; 12 bases are a match to TRBD2. Per the germline V gene, CDR1 is LNHDA and CDR2 is SQIVND (reference sequence). This CDR3 has 15 amino acids. V gave up 9 bases and J gave up 4 bases; unmatched junction bases: 7. CDR3 residues: CASRPLAGGYNEQFF. The CDR3 coding sequence is TGTGCCAGCCGACCCCTAGCGGGGGGGTACAATGAGCAGTTCTTC. Based on the CDR3 plus reference TRBV19 and TRBJ2-1, the full variable domain is DGGITQSPKYLFRKEGQNVTLSCEQNLNHDAMYWYRQDPGQGLRLIYYSQIVNDFQKGDIAEGYSVSREKKESFPLTVTSAQKNPTAFYLCASRPLAGGYNEQFFGPGTRLTVL.

This clonotype appeared a few times. J is TRBJ2-1 and V is TRBV7-2, with 12 bases identical to TRBD1. Germline V gives CDR1 SGHTA, CDR2 FQGNSA. The CDR3 length is 17 residues. With V trimmed by 2 bases and J by 7 bases, 9 bases remained unmatched. CDR3 nucleotides: TGTGCCAGCAGCTTACCGTTGGGGACAGGGGGCGTAAATGAGCAGTTCTTC. This encodes CASSLPLGTGGVNEQFF.

This clonotype occurred a few times. The chain uses TRBV11-2 and TRBJ1-3, with 8 bases matching TRBD1. The germline CDR1 and CDR2 sequences are SGHAT and FQNNGV. With V trimmed by 5 bases and J by 0 bases, 3 bases remained unmatched. The CDR3 covers 15 residues. DNA of the CDR3: TGTGCCAGCAGCCGGACAGGGAGCTCTGGAAACACCATATATTTT. This sequence encodes CASSRTGSSGNTIYF.

V usage is TRBV10-3 and J usage is TRBJ1-5; D ambiguous. The CDR3 runs to 14 residues. Germline values: CDR1 ENHRY, CDR2 SYGVKD. Trimming shortened V by 0 bases and J by 4 bases, and 7 bases separated the two germline ends. The CDR3 protein is CAISESERNQPQHF. CDR3 DNA: TGTGCCATCAGTGAGTCGGAGAGGAATCAGCCCCAGCATTTT.

This chain connects TRBV5-4 to TRBJ2-2, with D possibly called TRBD1 or TRBD2 (7 bases each). Trimming left V 3 bases short and J 6 bases short, with 18 bases between. Looked up from germline, CDR1 is SGHNT and CDR2 is YYREEE (reference sequence). The CDR3 has 16 amino acids. The CDR3: CASSSAQTGRAGELFF. The DNA for the CDR3 is TGTGCCAGCAGCTCAGCCCAGACAGGGAGGGCCGGGGAGCTGTTTTTT.

V usage is TRBV6-6 and J usage is TRBJ2-7; no definite D call. V lost 4 bases to trimming and J lost 6 bases, with 10 bases between them. The CDR3 has 12 amino acids. Germline CDR1 is MNHNY and CDR2 is SVGAGI (reference sequence). CDR3 DNA: TGTGCCAGCAGTTCTCGGGCTAGCGAGCAGTACTTC. Its translation: CASSSRASEQYF.

The V gene is TRBV3-1, the J gene TRBJ1-2, with D uncertain. Per the germline V gene, CDR1 is LGHDT and CDR2 is YNNKEL (reference sequence). The CDR3 covers 12 residues. Trimming cost V 1 base and J 8 bases, with 8 bases left between them. The CDR3: CASSQGAGGYTF. The CDR3 nucleotides read TGTGCCAGCAGCCAAGGGGCCGGAGGCTACACCTTC.

The chain links TRBV12-3 or TRBV12-4 to TRBJ1-2; a weak D match, TRBD1 (5 bases). This CDR3 contains 15 residues. V gave up 3 bases and J gave up 3 bases, with 14 bases separating them. The chain's CDR3 is CASSLYPGRDYGYTF. CDR3 sequence (DNA): TGTGCCAGCAGTTTGTATCCGGGGCGGGACTATGGCTACACCTTC.

This clonotype was detected a few times. The rearrangement uses TRBV18 and TRBJ1-4, with D hard to call. V dropped 5 bases and J dropped 8 bases, with 12 bases sitting between them. This CDR3 is built from 13 residues. Germline loops: CDR1 KGHSH, CDR2 LQKENI. The CDR3 sequence: CASSEIGQEKLFF. CDR3 DNA sequence: TGTGCCAGCTCAGAAATCGGCCAGGAAAAACTGTTTTTT.

This clonotype was counted between two and nine times. V usage is TRBV7-8 and J usage is TRBJ2-1; no clear D. Trimming took off 8 bases at V and 2 bases at J, with 7 bases between the two ends. From germline, CDR1 is SGHVS and CDR2 FQNEAQ. This CDR3 has 12 amino acids. CDR3 sequence: CASGRTYNEQFF. The CDR3, as DNA: TGTGCCAGCGGTAGGACCTACAATGAGCAGTTCTTC.

The table lists this clonotype with a few counts. The chain recombines TRBV5-5 with TRBJ2-3; no reliable D call. The V end lost 0 bases, the J end lost 6 bases, and 11 bases lay between the germline ends. The CDR3 covers 14 residues. Germline CDR1 SGHKS, CDR2 YYEKEE (reference sequence). CDR3 nucleotides: TGTGCCAGCAGCTTGGTTTCCACGATTGATACGCAGTATTTT. This codes for CASSLVSTIDTQYF. The whole variable domain, filled in from reference TRBV5-5 and TRBJ2-3, reads DAGVTQSPTHLIKTRGQQVTLRCSPISGHKSVSWYQQVLGQGPQFIFQYYEKEERGRGNFPDRFSARQFPNYSSELNVNALLLGDSALYLCASSLVSTIDTQYFGPGTRLTVL.

The chain uses TRBV7-2 and TRBJ2-7, with a possible D match to TRBD2 (6 bases). Trimming took 0 bases from V and 0 from J, leaving 12 bases between them. CDR1 SGHTA and CDR2 FQGNSA come from the germline V gene. The CDR3 runs 16 residues. The CDR3 nucleotides read TGTGCCAGCAGCTTAGCGGGGGGAGTAAACTCCTACGAGCAGTACTTC. It is translated as CASSLAGGVNSYEQYF.

In this sample, this clonotype turned up many times. The chain joins TRBV7-2 to TRBJ1-2; TRBD1 is a possible D gene (6 bases). CDR1 is SGHTA and CDR2 is FQGNSA in the germline V gene. Trimming shortened V by 1 base and J by 1 base, and 13 bases separated the two germline ends. CDR3 size: 16 residues. The CDR3 DNA reads TGTGCCAGCAGCTTAGGTCCCTACAGGGATAACTATGGCTACACCTTC. Translation: CASSLGPYRDNYGYTF.

This sequence joins TRBV12-3 or TRBV12-4 and TRBJ2-5; 8 positions agree with TRBD1. This CDR3 has 15 residues. V trimming: 8 bases; J trimming: 1 base; junction bases outside the gene matches: 9. The CDR3 DNA follows: TGTGCCAGCCGATTTTTGGACAGGGTCCAAGAGACCCAGTACTTC. Translating gives CASRFLDRVQETQYF.

The rearrangement uses TRBV7-2 and TRBJ1-1, with 9 bases aligning to TRBD1. CDR1 and CDR2 (germline): SGHTA, FQGNSA. The CDR3 runs to 14 residues. J lost 7 bases, V lost 5 bases, and 8 bases had no gene match. DNA for the CDR3: TGTGCCAGCAGCATGAACAGGGGGCTTGTTGAAGCTTTCTTT. Translating it yields CASSMNRGLVEAFF.

This chain joins TRBV7-2 and TRBJ2-3, with a weak D call TRBD2 (6 bases). There are 13 residues in the CDR3. Trimming pared 5 bases from V and 4 bases from J, leaving 10 bases between. CDR1 and CDR2 from the germline V gene are SGHTA and FQGNSA. DNA of the CDR3: TGTGCCAGCAGCCAAGGGGAGGCAGATACGCAGTATTTT. Its translation: CASSQGEADTQYF.

This clonotype has only a few counts. This sequence joins TRBV28 and TRBJ1-3; D is uncertain. CDR1 is MDHEN, CDR2 SYDVKM, per germline. The CDR3 runs 13 residues. Trimming shortened V by 2 bases and J by 11 bases, and 13 bases separated the two germline ends. The CDR3 loop reads CASSLAGTRPIYF. In DNA, the CDR3 is TGTGCCAGCAGTTTAGCGGGCACCCGGCCCATATATTTT.

The CDR3 DNA is TGTGCCAGCAGTCCCCCCCTTACTTATGACAGAGCCACAGATACGCAGTATTTT. Its protein is CASSPPLTYDRATDTQYF. The chain uses TRBV6-5 and TRBJ2-3; the D gene is possibly TRBD1 (5 bases). The germline CDR1 and CDR2 sequences are MNHEY and SVGAGI. V lost 5 bases to trimming and J lost 2 bases, with 23 bases between them. This CDR3 region has 18 residues.

The V and J genes are TRBV7-9 and TRBJ1-4, with a tentative D call TRBD1 (6 bases). V dropped 3 bases and J dropped 6 bases, with 14 bases sitting between them. Germline lookup yields CDR1 SEHNR and CDR2 FQNEAQ (reference sequence). This CDR3 spans 15 amino acids. CDR3 in amino acids: CASSLRQGSDEKLFF. The DNA for the CDR3 is TGTGCCAGCAGCTTGCGGCAGGGGAGTGATGAAAAACTGTTTTTT.

The CDR3 DNA sequence: TGTGCCAGCAGCTTCGGGGGTGCAACTAATGAAAAACTGTTTTTT. This codes for CASSFGGATNEKLFF. The chain has TRBV7-3 and TRBJ1-4, with D possibly matching TRBD1 (5 bases). V lost 3 bases to trimming and J lost 0 bases, with 8 bases between them. The CDR3 extends over 15 amino acids. Looked up from germline, CDR1 is SGHTA and CDR2 is FQGTGA.